This section outlines one T cell receptor beta chain sequence together with its context. Its antigen is currently unknown. Germline CDR1 reads SGHTA; CDR2 reads FQGNSA. V dropped 1 base and J dropped 0 bases, with 13 bases sitting between them. This CDR3 is 17 amino acids long. These data belong to a study of graft-versus-host responses after intestinal transplantation. Data came from immunoSEQ multiplex PCR; TCRdb stores just in-frame clones and leaves some out. The repertoire holds approximately 99,000 clones, with roughly 92% as singletons. The sequencing here drew on unstimulated CD8+ T cells sorted from spleen or lymph node cells, taken before transplant. This TCR was sampled from a human donor who was the organ donor for an intestinal transplant. The V call is TRBV7-2, the J call TRBJ2-1; D is unresolved. The CDR3 DNA reads as TGTGCCAGCAGCTTAGTCGGTGGTACAGTCTCCTACAATGAGCAGTTCTTC. The encoded protein is CASSLVGGTVSYNEQFF.